This TCR beta chain comes out of a study of CD8 T cells in ankylosing spondylitis. The V and J ends lost 4 bases and 2 bases, in that order; junction bases with no gene match: 7. This CDR3 spans 16 amino acids. Germline V lookup: CDR1 ENHRY, CDR2 SYGVKD. This clonotype has a count of ten or more. TCRdb ran MiXCR on the 5' RACE reads and lists one entry per CDR3 protein. The profile shows approximately 350,000 distinct CDR3 sequences, 14% to 15% of them singletons. V gene TRBV10-3 combines with J gene TRBJ1-3; 8 bases are shared with TRBD1. The sample comprised blood, either unsorted or a sorted T cell fraction (not recorded which). The sequence came from a male donor with ankylosing spondylitis or in good health (not recorded which). CDR3 sequence reads: CAISGTGRITGNTIYF. DNA of the CDR3: TGTGCCATCAGTGGGACAGGGCGAATAACTGGAAACACCATATATTTT.